The table lists the clone carrying this T cell receptor beta chain with a few counts. Looked up from germline, CDR1 is SGHRS and CDR2 is YFSETQ. V dropped 5 bases and J dropped 3; count of bases not matched to a gene: 9. The CDR3 contains 15 residues. RNA transcripts yielded amplified TCR beta CDR3 regions. During a first-round RT-PCR of the TCR CDR3, the HTBI primer set was used. TCRdb called the multiplex PCR reads again in MiXCR, with one record for every CDR3 protein. This table holds about 400,000 distinct CDR3 sequences, around 14% found once. The sample is drawn from a study of T cells in Graves' hyperthyroidism and ophthalmopathy. Study in general: The blood sample was taken at first diagnosis, before treatment began.

Sequenced material: blood. The TCR sequence derives from a woman aged 18-29 years with Graves' hyperthyroidism. The genes are TRBV5-1 and TRBJ2-7, with 9 nucleotides matching TRBD1. CDR3 amino acids: CASRSEDRGVYEQYF. CDR3 in DNA: TGCGCCAGCAGGTCTGAGGACAGGGGTGTCTACGAGCAGTACTTC.